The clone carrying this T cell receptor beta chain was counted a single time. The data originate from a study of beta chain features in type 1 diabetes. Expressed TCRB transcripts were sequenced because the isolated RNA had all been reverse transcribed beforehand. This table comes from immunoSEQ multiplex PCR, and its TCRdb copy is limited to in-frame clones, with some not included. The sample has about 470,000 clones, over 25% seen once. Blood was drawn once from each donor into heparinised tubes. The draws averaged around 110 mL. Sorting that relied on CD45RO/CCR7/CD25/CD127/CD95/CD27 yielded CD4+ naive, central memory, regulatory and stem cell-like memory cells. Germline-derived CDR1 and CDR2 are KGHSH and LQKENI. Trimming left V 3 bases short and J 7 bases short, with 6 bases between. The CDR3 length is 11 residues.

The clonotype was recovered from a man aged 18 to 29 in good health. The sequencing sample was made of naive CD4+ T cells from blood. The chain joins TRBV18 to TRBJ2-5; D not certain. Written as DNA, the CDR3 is TGTGCCAGCTCACCCGATGGGACCCAGTACTTC. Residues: CASSPDGTQYF.